This T cell receptor (beta chain) was documented in a study of immune heterogeneity within non-small cell lung tumors. Bulk tumor gDNA, roughly 660 ng per sample, served as the TCR template. Biopsies that were spaced far apart were taken, several per primary tumor, during surgery. Surgery that was curative in intent was performed on patients with untreated, newly diagnosed non-small cell lung cancer. Amplification of the TCR beta CDR3 was achieved through multiplex PCR with 32 V and 13 J primers. MiXCR, applied by TCRdb to the multiplex PCR reads, yields one record per CDR3 protein. The sample yields over 9,500 distinct CDR3 sequences, under 25% seen once. Germline V gives CDR1 MGHRA, CDR2 YSYEKL. J gave up 6 bases and V 3 bases, and 14 bases lay outside the gene matches. The CDR3 has 17 amino acids.

The TCR originated in a man aged 55-75 years with non-small cell lung cancer. Material: lung tumor tissue. V usage is TRBV4-1 and J usage is TRBJ2-7; 10 nucleotides line up with TRBD1. This chain's CDR3 is CASSQAPPGTGDVEQYF. The CDR3, as DNA: TGCGCCAGCAGCCAGGCACCCCCCGGGACAGGGGACGTCGAGCAGTACTTC.